This TCR beta chain was identified during a study of blood T cell repertoires in COVID-19. This clone has more than one count but fewer than ten. V gave up 5 bases and J gave up 5 bases, with 13 bases separating them. Per the germline V gene, CDR1 is SGHTA and CDR2 is FQGNSA. This CDR3 is built from 15 residues. Method: immunoSEQ multiplex PCR; TCRdb's copy keeps in-frame clones and lacks some. The sample yields some 210,000 clones, about nine tenths seen once. The chain is built from TRBV7-2 and TRBJ1-6, with D tentatively TRBD1 (6 bases). The receptor was derived from a man aged 18 to 29 with acute COVID-19. The sequenced sample consisted of PBMCs or T cells enriched from blood (not recorded which). Written as DNA, the CDR3 is TGTGCCAGCAGCACAGGGACGGTGCATAATTCACCCCTCCACTTT. Protein: CASSTGTVHNSPLHF.